This T cell receptor beta chain was documented in a study of control samples from healthy donors and cancer patients. The CDR3 extends over 15 amino acids. The trim removed 6 bases at V and 1 base at J, leaving 5 bases unmatched. Germline V lookup: CDR1 KGHSH, CDR2 LQKENI. Some clones are missing from TCRdb's copy, which holds only in-frame ones; the method was immunoSEQ multiplex PCR. The sample shows about 130,000 clones, around 92% of them seen only once. This chain links TRBV18 with TRBJ2-3; 9 positions agree with TRBD2. Sequenced material: blood. The sequence derives from a woman between 50 and 59 years old in good health. CDR3 bases: TGTGCCAGCTCGCGGGTAGCGGGAGGCACAGATACGCAGTATTTT. Amino acids: CASSRVAGGTDTQYF.